The sequence of this TCR beta chain was determined in a study of blood T cell repertoires in COVID-19. Produced via immunoSEQ multiplex PCR; TCRdb's table is partial and in-frame only. The sample records about 100,000 clones, 86% being singletons. J lost 5 bases, V lost 1 base, and 4 bases had no gene match. The CDR3 is 16 residues long. The V gene's germline CDR1 is LNHNV and CDR2 YYDKDF (reference sequence). This clone was observed a single time. The sample was peripheral blood. The chain recombines TRBV15 with TRBJ2-5, with 13 positions matching TRBD2. This TCR came from a man of 80 years or more with active or convalescent COVID-19. The CDR3 sequence: CATSRGGLAGFETQYF. DNA for the CDR3: TGTGCCACCAGCAGAGGGGGACTAGCGGGATTTGAGACCCAGTACTTC.